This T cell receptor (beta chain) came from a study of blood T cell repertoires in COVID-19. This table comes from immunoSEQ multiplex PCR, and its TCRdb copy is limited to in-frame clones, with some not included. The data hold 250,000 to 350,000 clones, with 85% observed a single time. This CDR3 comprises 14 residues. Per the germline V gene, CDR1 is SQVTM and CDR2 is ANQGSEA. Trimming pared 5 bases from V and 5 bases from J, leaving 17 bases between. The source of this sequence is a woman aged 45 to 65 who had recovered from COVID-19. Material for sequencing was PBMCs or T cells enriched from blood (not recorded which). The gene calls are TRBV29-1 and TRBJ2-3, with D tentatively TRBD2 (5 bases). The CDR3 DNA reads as TGCAGCGTTATGAGGGCTAGGCTGATAGATACGCAGTATTTT. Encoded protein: CSVMRARLIDTQYF.